This entry describes one TCR beta chain. As yet, its antigen is unknown. Sequencing was performed with immunoSEQ multiplex PCR; in TCRdb, only in-frame clones are kept and a portion is missing. The data show over 100,000 clones, about 95% seen once. This specimen belongs to a study of graft-versus-host responses after intestinal transplantation. Study-wide context: As for transplant type, recipients had multivisceral, liver-intestinal, or isolated intestinal grafts. The whole recipient group had anti-thymocyte globulin induction followed by tacrolimus and steroids for around 3 years.

Regarding the study as a whole: Levels of circulating GvH clones at their peak were associated with early post-transplant HvG declines. Some patients had graft-donor T cell macrochimerism, and their allografts showed high graft-versus-host to host-versus-graft clonal ratios.

Germline V gene sequence: CDR1 SGHDN, CDR2 FVKESK. V was clipped by 1 base and J by 3 bases, with 9 bases between them. The CDR3 spans 14 residues. The receptor comes from a human donor who received an intestinal transplant. The chain joins TRBV14 to TRBJ1-2, with unresolved D. The sample was unstimulated CD8+ T cells sorted from spleen or lymph node cells, taken before intestinal transplant. The CDR3 DNA reads TGTGCCAGCAGCCAAGGGAAGGAGTACTATGGCTACACCTTC. Translated, it gives CASSQGKEYYGYTF.